Described below is a single T cell receptor beta chain sequence and its context. Only in-frame clones appear in the TCRdb table, and some are missing; sequencing was by immunoSEQ multiplex PCR. The repertoire holds roughly 500,000 clones, more than 65% seen once, with about 12% in the top ten. This CDR3 has 16 residues. Germline CDR1 LGHNA, CDR2 YNFKEQ. V shed 0 bases and J shed 0 bases, with 9 bases lying between them. This entry is derived from a study of shared clonotypes between healthy human individuals. The TCR was taken from a woman aged 40 to 55 in good health. Some clones in this sample may be carry-over from other donors' samples. Sequences were obtained from PBMCs. The rearrangement links TRBV4-2 to TRBJ2-4, with D perhaps TRBD2 (5 bases). CDR3: CASSQDSGLAKNIQYF. CDR3 in DNA: TGTGCCAGCAGCCAAGACAGTGGACTAGCCAAAAACATTCAGTACTTC.